This TCR beta chain stems from a study of T cell responses to AZD1222 COVID-19 vaccine. Study results and limitations: Spike-specific TCR breadth and depth rose after two AZD1222 doses. Only after the peak T cell response were repertoires sampled. Just a handful of people given AZD1222 tested seropositive at baseline. Within unmutated variant regions lay the reported targets of nearly half of spike-specific TCRs.

Notes on this clone: Antigen: not known.

TCRdb's table, derived via immunoSEQ multiplex PCR, lists solely in-frame clones and lacks some. In the table there are about 85,000 clones, around 85% of which are singletons. CDR1 and CDR2 from the germline V gene are LGHNT and FRNRAP. CDR3 size: 14 residues. Trimming stripped 1 base from V and 1 base from J, with 7 bases between. This sequence originates from an adult in good health. This rearrangement joins TRBV12-5 to TRBJ1-1, with D perhaps matching TRBD1 (6 bases). The sample here was peripheral blood, taken on day 0 of AZD1222 vaccination. The CDR3 here is CASGLAQGNTEAFF. The CDR3 bases are TGTGCTAGTGGTTTGGCACAGGGGAACACTGAAGCTTTCTTT.